This TCR beta chain was recovered during a study of T cells in Graves' hyperthyroidism and ophthalmopathy. Findings and limits, study-wide: Ophthalmopathy cases were set apart from stable hyperthyroidism by a 13 V-J model. Median prediction lead before ophthalmopathy onset was about 6.3 months with the model.

A patient was excluded if there was uncontrolled infection, other autoimmune disease, pregnancy or lactation. Each diagnosis was grounded in clinical symptoms, serum thyroxine and TRAb, thyroid ultrasound, and orbital computed tomography. With 2 bases removed from V and 1 base from J, the gap between germline ends came to 17 bases. This CDR3 is built from 17 residues. It was RNA transcripts that yielded the amplified TCR beta CDR3 regions. The TCR CDR3 was amplified in a first-round RT-PCR using the HTBI primer set. TCRdb reanalysed the multiplex PCR reads using MiXCR and keeps one entry per CDR3 protein. The sample holds fewer than 650,000 distinct CDR3 sequences, around 50% seen once. Details on this clonotype: Its specificity is not known. Since a much larger clone is just one base distant, this may be a read error.

The receptor's source is an adult woman with Graves' disease, either hyperthyroidism or ophthalmopathy (not recorded which). Sequenced input: peripheral blood or thyroid tissue (not recorded which). The rearrangement joins TRBV12-3 or TRBV12-4 to TRBJ2-5; D is perhaps TRBD2 (7 bases). CDR3: CASSLQGGENPQETQYF. The DNA for the CDR3 is TGTGCCAGCAGTTTACAAGGGGGGGAGAACCCCCAAGAGACCCAGTACTTC.